This TCR beta chain derives from a study of blood T cell repertoires in COVID-19. Across the whole study: There were acute and convalescent COVID-19 samples, and they came from the United States, Italy and Spain. In each case, the material was cDNA or gDNA derived from T cells, B-cell-depleted T cells, or PBMCs.

Per the study methods: Quantification of nucleated cells was approximated via reference gene primer amplification. Some clones are missing from TCRdb's copy, which holds only in-frame ones; the method was immunoSEQ multiplex PCR. From that table come the V and J calls and clone size; the DNA was used to work out D and trimming. The table records 100,000 to 150,000 clones, about 80% of them present only once. The V and J ends lost 4 bases and 6 bases, in that order; junction bases with no gene match: 6. The CDR3 sequence is 13 residues long. Germline V gene data show CDR1 as GTSNPN and CDR2 as SVGIG (reference sequence).

The TCR was taken from a woman aged 45-65 years with acute or convalescent COVID-19. Sequencing was carried out using peripheral blood. This chain connects TRBV30 to TRBJ2-1; 7 nucleotides match TRBD1. The CDR3 here is CAWINRGGNEQFF. The CDR3 bases are TGTGCCTGGATTAACAGGGGTGGCAATGAGCAGTTCTTC.